One sample yielded the 3 T cell receptor beta chains listed below, sequenced in a study of blood T cell repertoires in COVID-19. The table came from immunoSEQ multiplex PCR; TCRdb's copy has only in-frame clones and leaves some out. The sample lists tens of thousands of clones, 75% to 95% seen once, with about 7% in the top ten. Source material: peripheral blood. The receptor set was obtained from a man aged 35 to 55 with COVID-19, enrolled during active disease.

V usage is TRBV7-9 and J usage is TRBJ2-5, with 10 nucleotides matching TRBD1. The length of the CDR3 is 15 residues. Per the germline V gene, CDR1 is SEHNR and CDR2 is FQNEAQ (reference sequence). V trimming: 5 bases; J trimming: 0 bases; junction bases outside the gene matches: 3. The CDR3 region has the DNA TGTGCCAGCAGCCCGGGACAGGGGCACCAAGAGACCCAGTACTTC. This gives the protein CASSPGQGHQETQYF.

V usage is TRBV10-1 and J usage is TRBJ2-3; D unresolved. The length of the CDR3 is 11 residues. The germline CDR1 and CDR2 sequences are WNHNN and SYGVQD (reference sequence). The V end lost 3 bases, the J end lost 5 bases, and 3 bases lay between the germline ends. CDR3 in amino acids: CASSDLDTQYF. DNA of the CDR3: TGCGCCAGCAGTGATCTAGATACGCAGTATTTT.

In nucleotides, the CDR3 is TGTGCCAGCAGTTCAACAGGGACATCCTCCTATGGCTACACCTTC. It translates to CASSSTGTSSYGYTF. The chain has TRBV6-5 and TRBJ1-2; D possibly corresponds to TRBD1 (6 bases). V was pared by 4 bases and J by 4 bases, with 16 bases between. CDR3 length equals 15 residues. The germline V gene has CDR1 MNHEY and CDR2 SVGAGI.